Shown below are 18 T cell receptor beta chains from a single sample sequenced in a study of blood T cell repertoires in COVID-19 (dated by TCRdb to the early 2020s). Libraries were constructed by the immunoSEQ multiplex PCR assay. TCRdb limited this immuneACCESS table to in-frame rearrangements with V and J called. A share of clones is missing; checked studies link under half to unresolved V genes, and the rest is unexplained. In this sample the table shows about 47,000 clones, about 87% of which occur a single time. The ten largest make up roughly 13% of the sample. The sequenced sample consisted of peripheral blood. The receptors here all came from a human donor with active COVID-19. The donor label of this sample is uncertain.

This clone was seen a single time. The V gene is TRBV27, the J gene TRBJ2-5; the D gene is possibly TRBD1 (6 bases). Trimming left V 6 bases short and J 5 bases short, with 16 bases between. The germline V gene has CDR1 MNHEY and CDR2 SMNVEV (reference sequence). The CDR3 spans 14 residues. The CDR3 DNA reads TGTGCCAGCAGCCTCAGGGGAGTAGGGGAGACCCAGTACTTC. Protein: CASSLRGVGETQYF.

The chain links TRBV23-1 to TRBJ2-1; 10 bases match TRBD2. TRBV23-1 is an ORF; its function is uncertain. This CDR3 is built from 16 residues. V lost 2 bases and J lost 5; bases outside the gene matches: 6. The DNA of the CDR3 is TGCGCCAGCAGTCAACGTACTAGCGGGGTCGACAATGAGCAGTTCTTC. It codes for CASSQRTSGVDNEQFF.

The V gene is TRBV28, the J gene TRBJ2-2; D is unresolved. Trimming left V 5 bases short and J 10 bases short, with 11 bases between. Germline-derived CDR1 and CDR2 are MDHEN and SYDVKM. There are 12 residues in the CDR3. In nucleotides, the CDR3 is TGTGCCAGCAGTCCTAGGATTTTGGAGCTGTTTTTT. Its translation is CASSPRILELFF.

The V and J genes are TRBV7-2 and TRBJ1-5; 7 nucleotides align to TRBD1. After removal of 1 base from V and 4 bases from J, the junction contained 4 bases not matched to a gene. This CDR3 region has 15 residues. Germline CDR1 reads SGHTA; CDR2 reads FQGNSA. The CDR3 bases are TGTGCCAGCAGCTTAGAGACAGGGCCTAATCAGCCCCAGCATTTT. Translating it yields CASSLETGPNQPQHF.

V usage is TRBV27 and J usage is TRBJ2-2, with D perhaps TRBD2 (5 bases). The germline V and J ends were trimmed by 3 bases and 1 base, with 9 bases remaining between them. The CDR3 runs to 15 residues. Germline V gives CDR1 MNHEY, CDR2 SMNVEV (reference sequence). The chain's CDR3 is CASSFLAGNTGELFF. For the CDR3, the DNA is TGTGCCAGCAGTTTCCTGGCGGGGAACACCGGGGAGCTGTTTTTT.

This CDR3 reads CASSFPEGTGIYGYTF. The CDR3 region has the DNA TGTGCCAGCAGTTTCCCGGAGGGGACAGGGATTTATGGCTACACCTTC. The chain combines TRBV28 with TRBJ1-2; 9 bases line up with TRBD1. Per germline, CDR1 MDHEN and CDR2 SYDVKM. The CDR3 extends over 16 amino acids. Trimming at V came to 3 bases and at J to 5 bases, leaving 10 bases not matched to a gene.

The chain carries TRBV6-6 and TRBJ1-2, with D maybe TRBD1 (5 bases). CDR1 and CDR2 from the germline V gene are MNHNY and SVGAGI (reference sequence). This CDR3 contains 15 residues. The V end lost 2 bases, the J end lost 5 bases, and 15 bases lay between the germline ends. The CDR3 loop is CASSYSPVGPYGYTF. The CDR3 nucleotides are TGTGCCAGCAGTTACAGTCCCGTGGGGCCTTATGGCTACACCTTC.

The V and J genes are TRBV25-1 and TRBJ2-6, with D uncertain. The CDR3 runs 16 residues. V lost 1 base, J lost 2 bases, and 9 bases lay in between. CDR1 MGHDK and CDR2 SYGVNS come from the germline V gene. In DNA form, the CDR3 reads TGTGCCAGCAGTGAATTCAGTACCACTGGGGCCAACGTCCTGACTTTC. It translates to CASSEFSTTGANVLTF.

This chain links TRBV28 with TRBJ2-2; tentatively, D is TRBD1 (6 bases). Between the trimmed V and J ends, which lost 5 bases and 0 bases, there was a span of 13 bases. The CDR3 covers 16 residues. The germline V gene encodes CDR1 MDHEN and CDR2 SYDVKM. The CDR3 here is CASSLPRTANTGELFF. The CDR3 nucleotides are TGTGCCAGCAGTCTGCCAAGGACAGCGAACACCGGGGAGCTGTTTTTT.

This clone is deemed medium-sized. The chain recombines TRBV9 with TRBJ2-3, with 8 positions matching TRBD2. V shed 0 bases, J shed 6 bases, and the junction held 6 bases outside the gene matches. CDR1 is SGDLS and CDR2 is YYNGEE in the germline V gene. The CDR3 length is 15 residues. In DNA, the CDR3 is TGTGCCAGCAGCGTAGGCGGGGGGTTGGCGGATACGCAGTATTTT. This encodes CASSVGGGLADTQYF.

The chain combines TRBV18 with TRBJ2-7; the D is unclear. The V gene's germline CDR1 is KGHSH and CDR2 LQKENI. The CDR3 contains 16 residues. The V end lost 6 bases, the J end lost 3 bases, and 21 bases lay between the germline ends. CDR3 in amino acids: CASSHQTTWASYEQYF. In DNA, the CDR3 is TGTGCCAGCTCCCACCAAACAACCTGGGCAAGCTACGAGCAGTACTTC.

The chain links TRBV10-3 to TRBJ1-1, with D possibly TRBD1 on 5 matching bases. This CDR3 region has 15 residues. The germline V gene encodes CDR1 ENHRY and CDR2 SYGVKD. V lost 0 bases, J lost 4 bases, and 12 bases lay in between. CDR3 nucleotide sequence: TGTGCCATCAGTGAGTCCCTAGGGGTTGGCACTGAAGCTTTCTTT. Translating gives CAISESLGVGTEAFF.

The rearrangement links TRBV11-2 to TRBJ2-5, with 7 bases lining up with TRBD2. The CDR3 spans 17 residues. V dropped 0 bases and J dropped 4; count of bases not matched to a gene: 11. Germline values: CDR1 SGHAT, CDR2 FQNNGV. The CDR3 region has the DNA TGTGCCAGCAGCTTAGACCAGCGGGGACGGTTTGGAGAGACCCAGTACTTC. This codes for CASSLDQRGRFGETQYF.

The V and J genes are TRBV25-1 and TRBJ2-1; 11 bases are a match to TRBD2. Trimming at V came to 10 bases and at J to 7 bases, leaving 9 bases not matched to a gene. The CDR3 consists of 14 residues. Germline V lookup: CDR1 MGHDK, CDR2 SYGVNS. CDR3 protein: CATSLAGDKNEQFF. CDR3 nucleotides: TGTGCCACTTCACTAGCGGGAGACAAAAATGAGCAGTTCTTC.

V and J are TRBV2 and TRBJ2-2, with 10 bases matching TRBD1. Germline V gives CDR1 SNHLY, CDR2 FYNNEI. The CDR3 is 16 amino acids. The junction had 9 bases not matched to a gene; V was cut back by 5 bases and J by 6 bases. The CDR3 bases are TGTGCCAGCAGTACGGAGGGGACAGGGGTATCCGGGGAGCTGTTTTTT. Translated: CASSTEGTGVSGELFF.

This CDR3 reads CASSTGLAGGAYEQYF. CDR3 sequence (DNA): TGTGCCAGCAGCACGGGACTAGCGGGAGGAGCCTACGAGCAGTACTTC. The chain employs TRBV6-2 or TRBV6-3 and TRBJ2-7, with TRBD2 matching over 15 bases. CDR3 size: 16 residues. Per the germline V gene, CDR1 is MNHEY and CDR2 is SVGEGT. With 6 bases clipped from V and 2 bases from J, the junction kept 5 bases outside the gene matches.

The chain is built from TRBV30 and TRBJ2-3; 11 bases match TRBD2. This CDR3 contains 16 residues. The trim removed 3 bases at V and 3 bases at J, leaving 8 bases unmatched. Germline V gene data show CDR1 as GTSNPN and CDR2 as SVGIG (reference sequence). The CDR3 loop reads CAWSGVAGGQTDTQYF. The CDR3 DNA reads TGTGCCTGGAGCGGGGTAGCGGGGGGGCAAACAGATACGCAGTATTTT. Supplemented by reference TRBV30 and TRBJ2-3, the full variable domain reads SQTIHQWPATLVQPVGSPLSLECTVEGTSNPNLYWYRQAAGRGLQLLFYSVGIGQISSEVPQNLSASRPQDRQFILSSKKLLLSDSGFYLCAWSGVAGGQTDTQYFGPGTRLTVL.

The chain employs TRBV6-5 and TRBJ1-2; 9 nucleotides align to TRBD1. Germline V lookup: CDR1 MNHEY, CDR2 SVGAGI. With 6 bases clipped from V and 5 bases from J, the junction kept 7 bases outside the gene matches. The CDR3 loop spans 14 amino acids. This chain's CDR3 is CASSEGTGLYGYTF. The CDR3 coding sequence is TGTGCCAGCAGCGAGGGGACAGGGCTTTATGGCTACACCTTC.